This T cell receptor (beta chain) was sequenced for a study of shared clonotypes between healthy human individuals. General study points: The rarefaction results pointed to incomplete sorted-subset sequencing despite large depth. Clonotypes that were shared across a handful of donors made up around 5% of naive CD4 clonotypes.

This CDR3 is built from 11 residues. Germline CDR1 is SGHKS and CDR2 is YYEKEE (reference sequence). Trimming pared 4 bases from V and 6 bases from J, leaving 7 bases between. Terminally differentiated effector memory CD45RA+ cells were excluded by CCR7 positive selection of CD45RO-negative cells. This table comes from immunoSEQ multiplex PCR, and its TCRdb copy is limited to in-frame clones, with some not included. This sample has hundreds of thousands of clones, with roughly 98% found just once. In regard to this clone: As yet, its antigen is unknown.

Sequencing input: naive CD8+ T cells sorted from blood. The receptor's source is a man in his thirties or forties in good health. The chain employs TRBV5-5 and TRBJ1-1; possible D gene TRBD1, 5 bases. CDR3 DNA: TGTGCCAGCAGCCCGGGGGCTGAAGCTTTCTTT. It specifies CASSPGAEAFF.